This entry concerns a single T cell receptor (beta chain). The data are from a study of T cell responses to AZD1222 COVID-19 vaccine. Sequencing used immunoSEQ multiplex PCR; TCRdb keeps in-frame clones, though not all of them. The repertoire consists of over 130,000 clones, with approximately 92% occurring once and the leading ten covering 3.3%. CDR1 and CDR2 (germline): MDHEN, SYDVKM. This CDR3 is built from 19 residues. V dropped 4 bases and J dropped 8; count of bases not matched to a gene: 23. The receptor's source is an adult who received the AZD1222 COVID-19 vaccine. This chain uses TRBV28 with TRBJ2-4; 7 bases align to TRBD2. The sample was peripheral blood, taken 28 days after the second AZD1222 dose. The chain's CDR3 is CASSYPLLGRAGVVDIQYF. In DNA, the CDR3 is TGTGCCAGCAGTTACCCCCTTCTGGGCAGGGCGGGGGTAGTGGACATTCAGTACTTC.